The present entry profiles one TCR beta chain with its context. This clonotype was recorded only once. Its specific antigen is unknown. No clone much larger than this one lies a single base away; base qualities are absent. A lone read offers only weak evidence. RNA was extracted using the RNeasy kit, and roughly 0.45 to 1 microgram was reverse transcribed with random hexamers. TCR beta CDR3 regions were amplified with the immunoSEQ multiplex PCR assay covering 54 Vbeta and 13 Jbeta segments. PCR amplification bias was corrected by using a synthetic template baseline for primer optimization and computational correction. As for the original processing: Reads were assigned to V, D and J genes according to IMGT and analyzed in immunoSEQ Analyzer, with only productive sequences retained. Clonality was calculated as one minus the Shannon entropy normalized by log2 of the number of productive unique sequences. For each patient and control, public and private clones were evaluated within the 100 most prevalent clones. Susac-specific clones were defined as absent from healthy and MS cohorts, around 980 published viral clones and other ImmuneACCESS disease sequences. TCRdb trimmed public reads at Q25 via fastp, called clones via MiXCR and kept in-frame beta chains. Each CDR3 protein gets just one entry, which takes the most common genes and DNA from the rows behind it. These V and J calls derive from TCRdb rather than the authors' analysis. The sample table shows 100,000 to 150,000 distinct CDR3 sequences, and just under 95% are seen once. 0.2% to 0.25% of the sample is taken by the ten largest.

The germline V gene (reference sequence) sets CDR1 to MNHEY and CDR2 to SMNVEV. Including the terminal cysteine and phenylalanine, the CDR3 comprises 15 residues. Only the CDR3 DNA stays, 45 bases, in frame from base 1. A distance of 14 bases separates the germline ends of V and J, which lose 5 bases and 3 bases respectively. This entry belongs to a study of CD8 T cells in Susac syndrome (dated by TCRdb to the late 2010s). Background for the entire study: Of the Susac syndrome patients who were sequenced, more than five had clinically active disease and roughly eight were in clinical remission. CD8+ T cell repertoire clonality was compared between more than 9 healthy donors, around 14 Susac syndrome patients and fewer than 19 multiple sclerosis patients. At the time of blood withdrawal, Susac syndrome patients were either therapy-naive, taking corticosteroids (with some also receiving IVIg), or on IVIg alone. Whether CD8+ T cell activation and differentiation in Susac syndrome was antigen driven was tested using repertoire sequencing. The research as a whole found: The number of individuals in the TCR sequencing and HLA analysis was acknowledged as relatively small. Clonal expansion was seen in Susac syndrome CD8+ repertoires, peaking in CD8+ TEMRA cells and being greater in clinically active patients than in remitting ones. Looking at Susac-specific public clones, the researchers identified sixteen in the total CD8+ repertoire and roughly 5 in the CD8+ TEMRA repertoire.

Peripheral blood CD8+ and CD4+ T cells from healthy donors, Susac syndrome patients and multiple sclerosis patients were profiled by high-throughput TCR beta sequencing. Susac syndrome patients met recently defined diagnostic criteria for definite or probable disease. Bulk CD8+ and CD4+ T cells were purified by magnetic negative isolation, while CD8+ TEMRA cells were enriched using FACS. Blood was drawn into EDTA tubes, processed within 24 hours, and PBMCs were isolated by density gradient centrifugation. PBMCs intended for TCR sequencing were cryopreserved in liquid nitrogen and thawed later in a water bath at 37 degrees C. A purity of at least 90% was achieved for sorted or isolated CD4+, CD8+ and CD8+ TEMRA cells.

The receptor chain draws on TRBV27 and TRBJ1-5; no D segment can be confidently identified. The TCR was taken from a human donor with Susac syndrome. The sample was CD8+ T cells from PBMCs. CDR3 loop: CASSPTRLLNQPQHF. The DNA reads as follows: TGTGCCAGCAGTCCGACCCGACTGCTCAATCAGCCCCAGCATTTT.